Presented here are 20 T cell receptor beta chains from one specimen sequenced in a study of blood T cell repertoires in COVID-19. Sequencing used immunoSEQ multiplex PCR; TCRdb keeps in-frame clones, though not all of them. The data show some 260,000 clones, more than 70% seen once. The sequenced sample consisted of peripheral blood. The receptors shown here come from a woman in her forties who had recovered from COVID-19.

The chain couples TRBV6-2 or TRBV6-3 to TRBJ2-4; TRBD2 agrees at 8 bases. Germline trimming cut 2 bases from V and 3 bases from J; bases unmatched to any gene: 3. The CDR3 contains 15 residues. In germline, CDR1 is MNHEY, CDR2 SVGEGT. CDR3 in amino acids: CASSYPGGDKNIQYF. CDR3 in DNA: TGTGCCAGCAGTTACCCCGGGGGGGACAAAAACATTCAGTACTTC.

V usage is TRBV27 and J usage is TRBJ2-3; D not resolved. Germline CDR1 MNHEY, CDR2 SMNVEV (reference sequence). The CDR3 totals 14 residues. The germline V and J ends were trimmed by 3 bases and 3 bases, with 10 bases remaining between them. This CDR3 reads CASSFSSLTDTQYF. In DNA, the CDR3 is TGTGCCAGCAGTTTCTCAAGCCTAACAGATACGCAGTATTTT.

The chain uses TRBV5-6 and TRBJ2-7, with D tentatively TRBD2 (7 bases). Germline V CDR1 and CDR2: SGHDT, YYEEEE. Trimming shortened V by 0 bases and J by 1 base, and 11 bases separated the two germline ends. The CDR3 length is 15 residues. In DNA, the CDR3 is TGTGCCAGCAGCTTGGCCGGGGGGCTATCCTACGAGCAGTACTTC. Translated: CASSLAGGLSYEQYF.

The V gene is TRBV2, the J gene TRBJ2-5, with 11 bases aligning to TRBD2. Unmatched junction bases numbered 5, after V lost 6 bases and J lost 2 bases. This CDR3 contains 15 residues. Per the germline V gene, CDR1 is SNHLY and CDR2 is FYNNEI. In nucleotides, the CDR3 is TGTGCCAGCAGACCTCGACTAGCGGGACAAGAGACCCAGTACTTC. It translates to CASRPRLAGQETQYF.

V is TRBV24-1 and J is TRBJ2-3; 7 bases are a match to TRBD1. The ends lost 6 bases at V and 0 bases at J; junction bases unmatched: 11. Germline CDR1 is KGHDR and CDR2 is SFDVKD. The CDR3 is 17 amino acids. The CDR3 coding sequence is TGTGCCACCAGTCGACCCCACGGACAGGCGAGCACAGATACGCAGTATTTT. Amino acids: CATSRPHGQASTDTQYF.

The V call is TRBV3-1 (or the pseudogene TRBV3-2), the J call TRBJ2-1, with TRBD2 identical over 9 bases. The CDR3 is 15 residues long. Trimming at V came to 1 base and at J to 6 bases, leaving 4 bases not matched to a gene. The germline gives CDR1 LGHDT, CDR2 YNNKEL (reference sequence). Here the CDR3 reads CASSQGLAVGNEQFF. The CDR3, as DNA: TGTGCCAGCAGCCAAGGACTAGCGGTTGGCAATGAGCAGTTCTTC.

The chain links TRBV2 to TRBJ2-7, with D possibly TRBD1 on 6 matching bases. This CDR3 spans 13 amino acids. Germline V CDR1 and CDR2: SNHLY, FYNNEI. V gave up 11 bases and J gave up 3 bases, with 17 bases separating them. The CDR3 protein is CAFKSDSGYEQYF. The DNA of the CDR3 is TGTGCCTTCAAATCGGACAGCGGCTACGAGCAGTACTTC.

J is TRBJ1-2 and V is TRBV5-4; no definite D call. The germline CDR1 and CDR2 sequences are SGHNT and YYREEE (reference sequence). The V and J ends lost 0 bases and 7 bases respectively, with 7 bases between them. CDR3 length: 12 amino acids. The chain's CDR3 is CASSLDRSGYTF. CDR3 DNA sequence: TGTGCCAGCAGCTTGGACCGGAGTGGCTACACCTTC.

The sample holds one count of this clone. The chain couples TRBV7-2 to TRBJ2-7; 10 bases map to TRBD1. Per the germline V gene, CDR1 is SGHTA and CDR2 is FQGNSA. The CDR3 consists of 17 residues. V lost 1 base, J lost 6 bases, and 12 bases stayed unmatched. In DNA form, the CDR3 reads TGTGCCAGCAGCTTAGGATCCGACAGGGGGCGCGGGGGCGAGCAGTACTTC. Its translation is CASSLGSDRGRGGEQYF.

The chain recombines TRBV28 with TRBJ2-7, with 10 bases identical to TRBD1. The V gene's germline CDR1 is MDHEN and CDR2 SYDVKM. The J segment lost 4 bases and the V segment lost 6 bases, leaving 6 bases of the junction unmatched. This CDR3 spans 14 amino acids. Here the CDR3 reads CASSPGQGLYEQYF. The CDR3 nucleotides read TGTGCCAGCAGCCCGGGACAGGGGCTATACGAGCAGTACTTC.

This chain uses TRBV25-1 with TRBJ1-4, with a weak D call TRBD1 (5 bases). This CDR3 comprises 16 residues. From germline, CDR1 is MGHDK and CDR2 SYGVNS. V was pared by 5 bases and J by 4 bases, with 17 bases between. The CDR3 sequence is CASSPTLGGGNEKLFF. The CDR3 coding sequence is TGTGCCAGCAGTCCAACCCTCGGGGGAGGTAATGAAAAACTGTTTTTT.

This chain joins TRBV19 and TRBJ2-7; D possibly corresponds to TRBD2 (6 bases). Per the germline V gene, CDR1 is LNHDA and CDR2 is SQIVND (reference sequence). V dropped 10 bases and J dropped 5 bases, with 18 bases sitting between them. CDR3 length equals 13 residues. CDR3 in DNA: TGTGCCACCAGCGTACGGGAGCTCGACGAGCAGTACTTC. Its translation: CATSVRELDEQYF.

This clone was counted once. This sequence joins TRBV6-6 and TRBJ1-5, with 7 bases lining up with TRBD1. V lost 7 bases to trimming and J lost 1 base; unmatched junction nucleotides: 7. The CDR3 has 15 residues. Per germline, CDR1 MNHNY and CDR2 SVGAGI (reference sequence). Written as DNA, the CDR3 is TGTGCCAGCACCTCTGACAGGGCAAGCAATCAGCCCCAGCATTTT. Translation gives CASTSDRASNQPQHF.

The chain couples TRBV28 to TRBJ2-5; possible D gene TRBD2, 6 bases. Germline loops: CDR1 MDHEN, CDR2 SYDVKM. V lost 3 bases and J 7 bases, leaving 15 bases between the germline ends. The CDR3 sequence is 14 residues long. The CDR3 sequence: CASSLTAPGATQYF. CDR3 DNA sequence: TGTGCCAGCAGTTTGACGGCCCCGGGAGCGACCCAGTACTTC.

This sequence joins TRBV5-6 and TRBJ2-1; 7 positions match TRBD2. Losses at the gene ends were 1 base for V and 6 bases for J; bases not matched to a gene: 4. Per the germline V gene, CDR1 is SGHDT and CDR2 is YYEEEE. This CDR3 is 14 amino acids long. CDR3 in amino acids: CASSLWGGSNEQFF. The CDR3 region has the DNA TGTGCCAGCAGCTTGTGGGGAGGGTCCAATGAGCAGTTCTTC.

The chain is built from TRBV3-1 (or the pseudogene TRBV3-2) and TRBJ1-4; D remains ambiguous. The CDR3 length is 14 residues. CDR1 is LGHDT, CDR2 YNNKEL, per germline (reference sequence). The V gene lost 2 bases and the J gene lost 8 bases, with 12 bases spanning the gap. The CDR3 region is CASSQRGGNEKLFF. The CDR3, as DNA: TGTGCCAGCAGCCAACGGGGTGGGAACGAAAAACTGTTTTTT.

This chain uses TRBV7-9 with TRBJ1-4, with D possibly TRBD1 on 5 matching bases. The germline V and J ends were trimmed by 5 bases and 2 bases, with 12 bases remaining between them. There are 15 residues in the CDR3. Germline CDR1 is SEHNR and CDR2 is FQNEAQ (reference sequence). The CDR3 coding sequence is TGTGCCAGCAGCGGCGGGGCTCTTACTAATGAAAAACTGTTTTTT. The encoded protein is CASSGGALTNEKLFF.

Here the CDR3 DNA reads TGCGCCAGCAGCTTGTCTGCAGGACAGACCTACGAGCAGTACTTC. Amino acid sequence: CASSLSAGQTYEQYF. The V and J genes are TRBV5-1 and TRBJ2-7; D might be TRBD1 (6 bases). The CDR3 loop spans 15 amino acids. Germline assignment: CDR1 SGHRS and CDR2 YFSETQ. V lost 1 base, J lost 2 bases, and 13 bases lay in between.

The CDR3 reads CASSLGPSGQGYEQYF. In DNA form, the CDR3 reads TGCGCCAGCAGCTTGGGACCCTCCGGACAGGGCTACGAGCAGTACTTC. The genes are TRBV5-1 and TRBJ2-7; TRBD1 agrees at 8 bases. CDR3 length: 16 amino acids. J was trimmed by 3 bases and V by 0 bases; bases with no gene match: 8. CDR1 and CDR2 (germline): SGHRS, YFSETQ.

J is TRBJ1-2 and V is TRBV28; D is undetermined. Trimming cost V 2 bases and J 8 bases, with 12 bases left between them. This CDR3 region has 13 residues. Germline CDR1 is MDHEN and CDR2 is SYDVKM. CDR3 in DNA: TGTGCCAGCAGTTTAGAGGGATTGGGCGGCTACACCTTC. Its translation is CASSLEGLGGYTF.